These 11 T cell receptor beta chains were sequenced from one sample in a study of Ad26.COV2.S vaccination and SARS-CoV-2 variants. Treatment given: some 20 received Ad26.COV2.S at low or high dose, single or two shots; 5 received placebo; per-sample allocation not given. Samples analyzed were those drawn on day 63 after the first vaccine or placebo injection. Some clones are missing from TCRdb's copy, which holds only in-frame ones; the method was immunoSEQ multiplex PCR. Of approximately 280,000 clones in the sample, roughly 86% were seen once. The sample was peripheral blood, taken in a trial of Ad26.COV2.S vaccine versus placebo. Every receptor here comes from a person between 18 and 59 years old who received the Ad26.COV2.S COVID-19 vaccine or a placebo.

V usage is TRBV7-2 and J usage is TRBJ1-6, with D perhaps matching TRBD1 (5 bases). V was pared by 7 bases and J by 5 bases, with 15 bases between. The CDR3 runs to 15 residues. Per germline, CDR1 SGHTA and CDR2 FQGNSA. CDR3 region: CASTTPGLNNSPLHF. In DNA, the CDR3 is TGTGCCAGCACCACACCGGGACTGAATAATTCACCCCTCCACTTT.

This chain connects TRBV5-6 to TRBJ2-2; 8 bases align to TRBD1. Trimming took 1 base from V and 5 from J; bases not matched to a gene: 7. The CDR3 contains 16 residues. The germline gives CDR1 SGHDT, CDR2 YYEEEE. The CDR3 DNA follows: TGTGCCAGCAGCTTGAAGGACAGGGTTGGAACCGGGGAGCTGTTTTTT. This codes for CASSLKDRVGTGELFF.

The chain combines TRBV20-1 with TRBJ2-7; D remains unclear. CDR1 and CDR2 (germline): DFQATT, SNEGSKA (reference sequence). The CDR3 consists of 11 residues. The germline V and J ends were trimmed by 3 bases and 3 bases, with 6 bases remaining between them. The CDR3 DNA is TGCAGTGCTAGCCTCAGCTACGAGCAGTACTTC. Translated, it gives CSASLSYEQYF.

The chain combines TRBV5-4 with TRBJ2-7; 7 positions match TRBD1. This CDR3 has 13 residues. The junction had 5 bases not matched to a gene; V was cut back by 4 bases and J by 4 bases. CDR1 is SGHNT, CDR2 YYREEE, per germline (reference sequence). The CDR3 here is CASSDGTEYEQYF. The CDR3 DNA sequence: TGTGCCAGCAGCGACGGGACAGAATACGAGCAGTACTTC.

The chain links TRBV19 to TRBJ2-4; D is unclear. The CDR3 loop spans 15 amino acids. Trimming removed 6 bases from V and 0 bases from J, with 12 bases in between. Germline CDR1 is LNHDA and CDR2 is SQIVND (reference sequence). The CDR3 spells CASSPRELAKNIQYF. The DNA of the CDR3 is TGTGCCAGTAGCCCCCGAGAACTAGCCAAAAACATTCAGTACTTC.

The chain uses TRBV19 and TRBJ2-5, with D uncertain. The CDR3 sequence is 14 residues long. CDR1 is LNHDA, CDR2 SQIVND, per germline (reference sequence). Trimming removed 5 bases at V and 5 bases at J, with 15 bases between. Written as DNA, the CDR3 is TGTGCCAGTAGTCCCCCGGGCAAGTGGGAGACCCAGTACTTC. Translating gives CASSPPGKWETQYF.

This clone was seen only once. DNA of the CDR3: TGTGCCAGTAGTATAAGAAATAAAGGGACTTTGTCCTACACCTTC. Translating gives CASSIRNKGTLSYTF. This sequence joins TRBV19 and TRBJ1-2, with D perhaps matching TRBD1 (5 bases). Germline V gives CDR1 LNHDA, CDR2 SQIVND (reference sequence). The CDR3 consists of 15 residues. Trimming took off 2 bases at V and 10 bases at J, with 20 bases between the two ends.

The rearrangement links TRBV7-8 to TRBJ2-7; 7 bases are shared with TRBD2. This CDR3 is 16 amino acids long. V lost 1 base, J lost 0 bases, and 6 bases stayed unmatched. Germline V gene data show CDR1 as SGHVS and CDR2 as FQNEAQ. This CDR3 is CASSLVFPGGSYEQYF. The CDR3 DNA follows: TGTGCCAGCAGCTTAGTGTTCCCGGGGGGCTCCTACGAGCAGTACTTC.

V and J are TRBV19 and TRBJ2-1, with TRBD2 matching 11 bases. Trimming cost V 6 bases and J 3 bases; bases outside gene matches: 13. There are 18 residues in the CDR3. Germline CDR1 and CDR2: LNHDA and SQIVND (reference sequence). The CDR3 is CASSRKGSGGDLYNEQFF. The CDR3 nucleotides read TGTGCCAGTAGCCGAAAAGGTAGCGGGGGGGACCTCTACAATGAGCAGTTCTTC.

The CDR3 region is CASSPSTGPLNYGYTF. CDR3 nucleotide sequence: TGCGCCAGCAGCCCCTCGACAGGACCCCTTAACTATGGCTACACCTTC. The chain couples TRBV4-1 to TRBJ1-2, with a possible D match to TRBD1 (6 bases). V gave up 4 bases and J gave up 1 base, with 16 bases separating them. CDR1 and CDR2 (germline): MGHRA, YSYEKL. CDR3 length equals 16 residues.

This chain uses TRBV4-1 with TRBJ1-3; 9 bases match TRBD1. Unmatched junction bases numbered 9, after V lost 6 bases and J lost 3 bases. The CDR3 sequence is 16 residues long. Germline loops: CDR1 MGHRA, CDR2 YSYEKL. In DNA, the CDR3 is TGCGCCAGCAGAAATACAGGGGGCCCCCTTGGAAACACCATATATTTT. Amino acids: CASRNTGGPLGNTIYF.